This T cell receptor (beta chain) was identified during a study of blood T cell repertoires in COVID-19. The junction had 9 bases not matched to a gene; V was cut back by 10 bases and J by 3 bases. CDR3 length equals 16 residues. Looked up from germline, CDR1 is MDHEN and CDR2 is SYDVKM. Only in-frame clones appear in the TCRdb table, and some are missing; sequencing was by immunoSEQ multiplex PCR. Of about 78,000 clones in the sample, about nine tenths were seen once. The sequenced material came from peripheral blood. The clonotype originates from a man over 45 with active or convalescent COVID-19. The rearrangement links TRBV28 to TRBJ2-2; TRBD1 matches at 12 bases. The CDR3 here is CATDRDRGQDTGELFF. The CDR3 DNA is TGTGCCACCGATCGGGACAGGGGGCAGGACACCGGGGAGCTGTTTTTT.